The 22 T cell receptor beta chains listed next were all sequenced from one sample in a study of CD4 and CD8 cells across lung adenocarcinoma regions. TCRdb re-analysed the PCR reads in MiXCR, keeping a single row per CDR3 protein. The sample comprises 13,000 or so distinct CDR3 sequences, about 56% of which are singletons, and 35% to 40% rests with the top ten. Material: CD8+ T cells from the margin of a lung tumor. These receptor sequences come from a female donor with lung adenocarcinoma. The CD4 and CD8 labels of this study may be unreliable.

This clonotype occurred a few times. The V gene is TRBV6-1, the J gene TRBJ2-5; D may be TRBD1 or TRBD2 (7 bases each). TRBJ2-4 explains the end of the DNA better; the J call may be wrong. Germline V lookup: CDR1 MNHNS, CDR2 SASEGT. The CDR3 runs to 14 residues. The CDR3 region is CAGQGGGDQDIQYF. The DNA of the CDR3 is TGTGCGGGTCAGGGGGGGGGTGACCAAGACATTCAGTACTTC.

The rearrangement links TRBV9 to TRBJ2-1; possibly TRBD1 for D (5 bases). Trimming shortened V by 1 base and J by 5 bases, and 13 bases separated the two germline ends. The CDR3 loop spans 15 amino acids. From germline, CDR1 is SGDLS and CDR2 YYNGEE. The DNA for the CDR3 is TGTGCCAGCAGCGTATTTGACAGAACCCACAATGAGCAGTTCTTC. Its protein product is CASSVFDRTHNEQFF. Supplemented by reference TRBV9 and TRBJ2-1, the full variable domain reads DSGVTQTPKHLITATGQRVTLRCSPRSGDLSVYWYQQSLDQGLQFLIQYYNGEERAKGNILERFSAQQFPDLHSELNLSSLELGDSALYFCASSVFDRTHNEQFFGPGTRLTVL.

The V call is TRBV6-1, the J call TRBJ2-5; the match to TRBD1 covers 10 bases. The CDR3 loop spans 15 amino acids. Germline trimming cut 5 bases from V and 3 bases from J; bases unmatched to any gene: 6. From germline, CDR1 is MNHNS and CDR2 SASEGT. As DNA, the CDR3 is TGTGCCAGCAGTCCCGGGACAGGGGCGAAAGAGACCCAGTACTTC. It translates to CASSPGTGAKETQYF.

A single count supports this clonotype. It may be a read error: a sequence one base away is much more abundant. This chain joins TRBV10-3 and TRBJ2-1; 9 positions match TRBD1. The CDR3 sequence is 14 residues long. V was clipped by 10 bases and J by 13 bases; unmatched bases: 17. Germline CDR1 reads ENHRY; CDR2 reads SYGVKD. In DNA, the CDR3 is TGTGCCACCAAGGTCCCGGGACAGGGAAACATTCAGTTCTTC. Its translation is CATKVPGQGNIQFF.

The chain joins TRBV10-2 to TRBJ2-1, with 13 bases lining up with TRBD2. The J call may be faulty, since TRBJ2-5 better matches the DNA end. The CDR3 is 15 amino acids. Looked up from germline, CDR1 is WSHSY and CDR2 is SAAADI. The CDR3, as DNA: TGCGCCAGCAATCCGGGACTAGCGGGACGAGAGACCCAGTACTTC. This translates into CASNPGLAGRETQYF.

This sequence joins TRBV30 and TRBJ2-3; TRBD1 or TRBD2 may be the D gene (5 bases each). The CDR3 consists of 15 residues. Trimming pared 2 bases from V and 9 bases from J, leaving 21 bases between. CDR1 and CDR2 (germline): GTSNPN, SVGIG (reference sequence). The CDR3 loop reads CAWSSRGPVDETQYF. For the CDR3, the DNA is TGTGCCTGGAGTAGCCGGGGCCCCGTCGATGAGACGCAGTATTTT.

The chain joins TRBV6-5 to TRBJ2-5, with unresolved D. The DNA matches TRBJ2-7 better at its end, which makes the J call doubtful. The germline gives CDR1 MNHEY, CDR2 SVGAGI. The CDR3 is made up of 13 amino acids. For the CDR3, the DNA is TGTGCCAGCAGTTACTCGGACCCTTACGAGCAGTACTTC. This codes for CASSYSDPYEQYF.

This sequence joins TRBV20-1 and TRBJ1-4; TRBD1 matches at 8 bases. The CDR3 covers 15 residues. Germline V lookup: CDR1 DFQATT, CDR2 SNEGSKA (reference sequence). The trim removed 5 bases at V and 5 bases at J, leaving 10 bases unmatched. The CDR3 reads CSALSGQGQNEKLFF. CDR3 coding DNA: TGCAGTGCTCTATCAGGACAGGGTCAAAATGAAAAACTGTTTTTT.

To note about this clonotype: The junction departs from germline at one end; a sequencing error may be responsible. The V call is TRBV27, the J call TRBJ2-3, with D possibly being TRBD2 (5 bases). CDR3 length equals 14 residues. CDR1 and CDR2 from the germline V gene are MNHEY and SMNVEV (reference sequence). For the CDR3, the DNA is TGTGCCAGCAGGTGGCGCGGGTTCACAGATACTCAGTATTTC. It encodes CASRWRGFTDTQYF.

The chain links TRBV10-1 to TRBJ2-1; 9 bases line up with TRBD1. Germline loops: CDR1 WNHNN, CDR2 SYGVQD (reference sequence). CDR3 length: 17 amino acids. V shed 5 bases, J shed 7 bases, and the junction held 15 bases outside the gene matches. CDR3 sequence reads: CASSKLAPGQGRNEQFF. CDR3 in DNA: TGCGCCAGCAGTAAACTCGCTCCGGGACAGGGTAGGAATGAGCAGTTCTTC.

This clonotype was counted once. A much larger clone is a single base away; this may be a read error. The chain uses TRBV7-6 and TRBJ2-3; no reliable D call. CDR1 SGHVS and CDR2 FNYEAQ come from the germline V gene. Between the trimmed V and J ends, which lost 1 base and 2 bases, there was a span of 4 bases. The CDR3 extends over 13 amino acids. CDR3 nucleotide sequence: TGTGCCAGCAGCTTAGGGGTCACAGATACGCAGTATTTT. Encoded protein: CASSLGVTDTQYF.

This chain uses TRBV6-1 with TRBJ2-5; TRBD2 matches 12 bases. The CDR3 spans 19 residues. With 3 bases clipped from V and 5 bases from J, the junction kept 16 bases outside the gene matches. Germline V CDR1 and CDR2: MNHNS, SASEGT. As DNA, the CDR3 is TGTGCCAGCAGTGAGGGCCTATCTTCTAGCGGGAGGGCCCGGGAGACCCAGTACTTC. It specifies CASSEGLSSSGRARETQYF.

The J gene is TRBJ2-4, the V gene TRBV7-6; 9 nucleotides match TRBD2. Trimming removed 5 bases from V and 13 bases from J; junction bases left unmatched: 18. This CDR3 contains 16 residues. CDR1 is SGHVS and CDR2 is FNYEAQ in the germline V gene. The CDR3 DNA follows: TGTGCCAGCAGCCCCGCGGGGGGGGCCGCCACAGATACGCAGTACTTC. Translation: CASSPAGGAATDTQYF. Together with reference TRBV7-6 and TRBJ2-4, the CDR3 gives the full variable domain: GAGVSQSPRYKVTKRGQDVALRCDPISGHVSLYWYRQALGQGPEFLTYFNYEAQQDKSGLPNDRFSAERPEGSISTLTIQRTEQRDSAMYRCASSPAGGAATDTQYFGAGTRLSVL.

This rearrangement joins TRBV6-1 to TRBJ2-1; D may be TRBD1 (7 bases). Germline V CDR1 and CDR2: MNHNS, SASEGT. The CDR3 has 16 residues. The ends were cut back, 6 bases at V and 6 bases at J, with 21 bases in the middle. As DNA, the CDR3 is TGTGCCAGCAGGGACAGGAATTATCTGGGGGGCAATGAGCAGTTCTTC. Protein: CASRDRNYLGGNEQFF.

This clonotype appeared a few times. The rearrangement links TRBV6-5 to TRBJ2-3, with D unclear. Trimming pared 8 bases from V and 1 base from J, leaving 7 bases between. The CDR3 has 12 residues. Germline V gene lookup returns CDR1 MNHEY and CDR2 SVGAGI. DNA of the CDR3: TGTGCCAGCTGGCCCGGCACAGATACGCAGTATTTT. Its protein is CASWPGTDTQYF.

There are a few counts of this clonotype. This sequence joins TRBV27 and TRBJ2-1; 10 bases fit TRBD1. CDR1 MNHEY and CDR2 SMNVEV come from the germline V gene (reference sequence). V was clipped by 8 bases and J by 0 bases; unmatched bases: 7. The CDR3 is made up of 16 amino acids. This CDR3 is CASGQGVRSSYNEQFF. The CDR3 DNA reads TGTGCCAGCGGACAGGGGGTACGGAGCTCCTACAATGAGCAGTTCTTC.

CDR3 nucleotide sequence: TGTGCCAGCAGTTACTCCCGGGGGGGCTGGGATGGCTACACCTTC. Protein product: CASSYSRGGWDGYTF. The genes are TRBV6-5 and TRBJ1-2; TRBD1 is a possible D gene (6 bases). Per the germline V gene, CDR1 is MNHEY and CDR2 is SVGAGI. The CDR3 consists of 15 residues. Trimming cost V 0 bases and J 6 bases, with 14 bases left between them.

This clonotype is medium-sized. The chain uses TRBV6-1 and TRBJ1-2, with 7 bases matching TRBD1. Unmatched junction bases numbered 13, after V lost 10 bases and J lost 8 bases. This CDR3 is 13 amino acids long. Germline V gene data show CDR1 as MNHNS and CDR2 as SASEGT. CDR3 coding DNA: TGTGCCACTACCAGATGGGACAGCACCGGCTACACCTTC. It is translated as CATTRWDSTGYTF.

Only a few counts were recorded for this clonotype. J is TRBJ2-1 and V is TRBV6-1, with TRBD2 identical over 13 bases. Germline assignment: CDR1 MNHNS and CDR2 SASEGT. This CDR3 spans 18 amino acids. V shed 4 bases, J shed 8 bases, and the junction held 14 bases outside the gene matches. This chain's CDR3 is CASSVAWTSGSMGDEQFF. The CDR3 DNA reads as TGTGCCAGCAGTGTAGCCTGGACTAGCGGGAGCATGGGCGATGAGCAGTTCTTC.

V and J are TRBV6-1 and TRBJ2-3, with D possibly TRBD1 on 6 matching bases. CDR1 and CDR2 (germline): MNHNS, SASEGT. The CDR3 has 16 residues. Between the trimmed V and J ends, which lost 5 bases and 0 bases, there was a span of 15 bases. The CDR3 DNA is TGTGCCAGCAGTCCAATTGCAGGGGCTAGCACAGATACGCAGTATTTT. This codes for CASSPIAGASTDTQYF.

This clonotype was picked up a small number of times. This sequence joins TRBV27 and TRBJ2-2; D uncertain. Trimming removed 6 bases at V and 7 bases at J, with 12 bases between. CDR1 and CDR2 from the germline V gene are MNHEY and SMNVEV (reference sequence). This CDR3 comprises 13 residues. The CDR3: CASSSLGGGELFF. CDR3 in DNA: TGTGCCAGCAGCAGTTTAGGTGGCGGGGAGCTGTTTTTT.

By share, this clonotype counts as medium-sized. V gene TRBV6-1 combines with J gene TRBJ1-2; a possible D gene is TRBD1 (6 bases). Between the trimmed V and J ends, which lost 5 bases and 4 bases, there was a span of 11 bases. The CDR3 length is 13 residues. From germline, CDR1 is MNHNS and CDR2 SASEGT. CDR3 in DNA: TGTGCCAGCAGTAAGGACAGAAGCTATGGCTACACCTTC. It specifies CASSKDRSYGYTF.